This is a list of T cell receptor beta chains from one sample in a study of blood T cell repertoires in COVID-19. Only in-frame clones appear in the TCRdb table, and some are missing; sequencing was by immunoSEQ multiplex PCR. The repertoire holds 150,000 to 200,000 clones, with around nine tenths as singletons. Sequenced sample: peripheral blood. These TCRs come from a man between 45 and 60 years old with acute or convalescent COVID-19. The CDR3 runs from the conserved cysteine through the conserved F or W. The order of the fields is J gene, V gene, CDR3 protein.

J: TRBJ2-5
V: TRBV5-8
CDR3: CASSQVGQGYQETQYF

J: TRBJ1-6
V: TRBV30
CDR3: CAWRGGGSGNSPLHF

J: TRBJ2-2
V: TRBV11-2
CDR3: CASSLDWLAGYTGELFF

J: TRBJ2-1
V: TRBV10-3
CDR3: CAIKEREGNEQFF

J: TRBJ2-2
V: TRBV10-3
CDR3: CAISESGRGDTGELFF

J: TRBJ1-4
V: TRBV9
CDR3: CASSHRGDKSEKLFF

J: TRBJ2-1
V: TRBV10-3
CDR3: CAIRTPGTVNYNEQFF

J: TRBJ1-6
V: TRBV13
CDR3: CASSLGPSPLHF

J: TRBJ2-7
V: TRBV28
CDR3: CASSLWRRSYEQYF

J: TRBJ2-3
V: TRBV6-5
CDR3: CASRGGGGPNTQYF

J: TRBJ2-3
V: TRBV7-9
CDR3: CASSRTSGARTDTQYF

J: TRBJ2-1
V: TRBV11-1
CDR3: CASSLVIPSDEQFF

J: TRBJ2-5
V: TRBV2
CDR3: CASSRQETQYF

J: TRBJ2-1
V: TRBV28
CDR3: CASSLAGAYNNEQFF

J: TRBJ1-5
V: TRBV19
CDR3: CATIEQRGASIPQHF

J: TRBJ1-1
V: TRBV2
CDR3: CASLLTTGVNTEAFF

J: TRBJ2-3
V: TRBV7-9
CDR3: CASSFGTDTQYF

J: TRBJ2-4
V: TRBV19
CDR3: CASSREGAGLAKNIQYF